What follows are 4 T cell receptor beta chains derived from one specimen sequenced in a study of T cells in Graves' hyperthyroidism and ophthalmopathy. The CDR3 regions of TCR beta were amplified from RNA transcripts. First-round RT-PCR targeting the TCR CDR3 was performed with the HTBI primer set. TCRdb analysed the multiplex PCR reads with MiXCR anew, one entry per CDR3 protein. This sample carries around 580,000 distinct CDR3 sequences, under 60% of them seen once, and the ten largest clones take more than 7%. Sequenced input: peripheral blood or thyroid tissue (not recorded which). Receptors were obtained from a woman between 18 and 30 years old with Graves' hyperthyroidism.

This clonotype was recorded at least ten times. The V gene is TRBV29-1, the J gene TRBJ2-7; 8 bases agree with TRBD1. CDR1 and CDR2 from the germline V gene are SQVTM and ANQGSEA. V was pared by 4 bases and J by 5 bases, with 10 bases of the junction left unmatched. The CDR3 runs to 14 residues. The CDR3 DNA reads TGCAGCGTTGTGGTTGGGACAGGTGTCGACGAGCAGTACTTC. It is translated as CSVVVGTGVDEQYF.

This clonotype was recorded once. The rearrangement uses TRBV15 and TRBJ1-2; the D is unclear. This CDR3 is 14 amino acids long. Trimming took 0 bases from V and 4 from J, leaving 9 bases between them. The germline CDR1 and CDR2 sequences are LNHNV and YYDKDF (reference sequence). The CDR3 loop reads CATSRDVGVYGYTF. The CDR3 bases are TGTGCCACCAGCAGAGACGTGGGCGTCTATGGCTACACCTTC.

This chain uses TRBV7-3 with TRBJ2-7, with 14 bases fitting TRBD2. After removal of 5 bases from V and 3 bases from J, the junction contained 3 bases not matched to a gene. The CDR3 is made up of 15 amino acids. The germline V gene encodes CDR1 SGHTA and CDR2 FQGTGA. The CDR3, as DNA: TGTGCCAGCAGCCGGACTAGCGGGAGGATCTACGAGCAGTACTTC. This codes for CASSRTSGRIYEQYF.

This clonotype was seen at least ten times. The gene calls are TRBV19 and TRBJ1-2; the D is unclear. Germline V gene sequence: CDR1 LNHDA, CDR2 SQIVND (reference sequence). Trimming took off 10 bases at V and 8 bases at J, with 14 bases between the two ends. This CDR3 has 11 amino acids. The CDR3 protein is CATHSSSGYTF. CDR3 bases: TGTGCCACCCACTCCTCGTCCGGCTACACCTTC. Looking up the rest from reference TRBV19 and TRBJ1-2 gives the full variable domain: DGGITQSPKYLFRKEGQNVTLSCEQNLNHDAMYWYRQDPGQGLRLIYYSQIVNDFQKGDIAEGYSVSREKKESFPLTVTSAQKNPTAFYLCATHSSSGYTFGSGTRLTVV.